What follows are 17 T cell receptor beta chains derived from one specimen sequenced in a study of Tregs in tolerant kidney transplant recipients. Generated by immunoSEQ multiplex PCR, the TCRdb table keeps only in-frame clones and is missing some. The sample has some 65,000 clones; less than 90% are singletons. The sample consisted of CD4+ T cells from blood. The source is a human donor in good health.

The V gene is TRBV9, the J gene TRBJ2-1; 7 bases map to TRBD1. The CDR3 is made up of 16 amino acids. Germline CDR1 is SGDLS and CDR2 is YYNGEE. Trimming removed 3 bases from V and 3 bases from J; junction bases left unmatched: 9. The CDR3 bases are TGTGCCAGCAGCGGAAGACAGGGTAGGGACTACAATGAGCAGTTCTTC. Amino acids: CASSGRQGRDYNEQFF.

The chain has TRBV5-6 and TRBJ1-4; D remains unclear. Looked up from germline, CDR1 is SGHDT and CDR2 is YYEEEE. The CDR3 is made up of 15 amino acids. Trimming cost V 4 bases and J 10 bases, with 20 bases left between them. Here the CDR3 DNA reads TGTGCCAGCAGCGATTCCGGGCAAAGGGATGGAAAACTGTTTTTT. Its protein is CASSDSGQRDGKLFF.

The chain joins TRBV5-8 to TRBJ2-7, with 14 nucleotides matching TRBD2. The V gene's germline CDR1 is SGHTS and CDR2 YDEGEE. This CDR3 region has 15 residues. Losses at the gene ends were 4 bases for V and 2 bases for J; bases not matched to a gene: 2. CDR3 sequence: CASSPGLAGAYEQYF. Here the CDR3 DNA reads TGTGCCAGCAGCCCGGGACTAGCGGGGGCCTACGAGCAGTACTTC.

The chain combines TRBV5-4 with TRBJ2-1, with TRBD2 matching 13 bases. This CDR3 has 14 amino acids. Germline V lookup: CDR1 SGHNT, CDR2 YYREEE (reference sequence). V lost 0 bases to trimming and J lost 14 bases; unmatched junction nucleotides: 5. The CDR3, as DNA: TGTGCCAGCAGCTTGGAACTAGCGGGAGGGCAGGAGTTCTTC. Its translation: CASSLELAGGQEFF.

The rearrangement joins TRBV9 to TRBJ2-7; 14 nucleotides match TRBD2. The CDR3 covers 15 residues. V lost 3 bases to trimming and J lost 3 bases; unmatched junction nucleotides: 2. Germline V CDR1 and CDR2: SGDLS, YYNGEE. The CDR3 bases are TGTGCCAGCAGCGGTGGGACTAGCGGGAGCTACGAGCAGTACTTC. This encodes CASSGGTSGSYEQYF.

The CDR3 DNA reads as TGTGCCAGCAGCGCCCGACAGGGGGGTATGAACACTGAAGCTTTCTTT. Translating gives CASSARQGGMNTEAFF. The chain recombines TRBV11-1 with TRBJ1-1; 9 bases agree with TRBD1. There are 16 residues in the CDR3. The germline V gene encodes CDR1 SGHAT and CDR2 FQDESV (reference sequence). The V gene end was trimmed by 5 bases and the J gene end by 0 bases; junction bases not matched to a gene: 7.

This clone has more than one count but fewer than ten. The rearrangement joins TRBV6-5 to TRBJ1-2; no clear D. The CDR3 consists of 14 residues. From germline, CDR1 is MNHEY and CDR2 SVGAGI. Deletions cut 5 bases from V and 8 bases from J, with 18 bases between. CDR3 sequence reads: CASSETGPARGYTF. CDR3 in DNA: TGTGCCAGCAGTGAAACCGGGCCTGCTAGAGGCTACACCTTC.

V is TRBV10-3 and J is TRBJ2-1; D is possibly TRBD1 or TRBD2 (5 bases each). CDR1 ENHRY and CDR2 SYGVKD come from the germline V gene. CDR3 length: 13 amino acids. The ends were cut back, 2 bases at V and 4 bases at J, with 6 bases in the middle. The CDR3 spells CAISEGGYNEQFF. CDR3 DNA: TGTGCCATCAGTGAGGGGGGATACAATGAGCAGTTCTTC.

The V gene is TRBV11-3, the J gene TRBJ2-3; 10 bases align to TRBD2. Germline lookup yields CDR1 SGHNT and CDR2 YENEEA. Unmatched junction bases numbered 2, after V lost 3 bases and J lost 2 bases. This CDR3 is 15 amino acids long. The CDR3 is CASSLSGGDTDTQYF. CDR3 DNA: TGTGCCAGCAGCTTGAGCGGGGGGGACACAGATACGCAGTATTTT. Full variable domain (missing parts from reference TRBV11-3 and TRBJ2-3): EAGVVQSPRYKIIEKKQPVAFWCNPISGHNTLYWYLQNLGQGPELLIRYENEEAVDDSQLPKDRFSAERLKGVDSTLKIQPAELGDSAVYLCASSLSGGDTDTQYFGPGTRLTVL.

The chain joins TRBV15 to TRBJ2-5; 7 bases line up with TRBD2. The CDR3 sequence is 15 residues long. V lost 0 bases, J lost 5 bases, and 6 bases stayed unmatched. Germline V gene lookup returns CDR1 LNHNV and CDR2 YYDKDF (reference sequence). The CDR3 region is CATSRDRGDLETQYF. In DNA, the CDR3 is TGTGCCACCAGCAGAGATCGGGGGGACCTGGAGACCCAGTACTTC. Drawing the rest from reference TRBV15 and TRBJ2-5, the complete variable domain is DAMVIQNPRYQVTQFGKPVTLSCSQTLNHNVMYWYQQKSSQAPKLLFHYYDKDFNNEADTPDNFQSRRPNTSFCFLDIRSPGLGDTAMYLCATSRDRGDLETQYFGPGTRLLVL.

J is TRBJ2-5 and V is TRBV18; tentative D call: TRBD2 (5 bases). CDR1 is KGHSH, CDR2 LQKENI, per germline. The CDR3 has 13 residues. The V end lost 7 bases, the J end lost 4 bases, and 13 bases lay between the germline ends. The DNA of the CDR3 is TGTGCCAGCTGTCCTCTCGCGGGAGAGACCCAGTACTTC. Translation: CASCPLAGETQYF.

The chain's CDR3 is CASSFGGEAYEQYF. In DNA form, the CDR3 reads TGTGCCAGCAGCTTCGGCGGGGAGGCCTACGAGCAGTACTTC. The chain recombines TRBV7-9 with TRBJ2-7; D perhaps matches TRBD2 (6 bases). From germline, CDR1 is SEHNR and CDR2 FQNEAQ (reference sequence). This CDR3 comprises 14 residues. Trimming stripped 3 bases from V and 2 bases from J, with 11 bases between.

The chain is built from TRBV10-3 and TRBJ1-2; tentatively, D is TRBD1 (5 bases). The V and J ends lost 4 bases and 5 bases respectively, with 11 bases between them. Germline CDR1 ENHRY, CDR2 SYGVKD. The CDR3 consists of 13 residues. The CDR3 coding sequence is TGTGCCATCAGTGCTCAGGGTAGTTATGGCTACACCTTC. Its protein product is CAISAQGSYGYTF.

As DNA, the CDR3 is TGTGCCTGGAGGGGGGGCTTTACTGAAGCTTTCTTT. This codes for CAWRGGFTEAFF. The chain couples TRBV30 to TRBJ1-1; maybe TRBD1 (6 bases). In germline, CDR1 is GTSNPN, CDR2 SVGIG (reference sequence). The CDR3 is 12 amino acids. V lost 3 bases and J lost 5, with 10 bases in between.

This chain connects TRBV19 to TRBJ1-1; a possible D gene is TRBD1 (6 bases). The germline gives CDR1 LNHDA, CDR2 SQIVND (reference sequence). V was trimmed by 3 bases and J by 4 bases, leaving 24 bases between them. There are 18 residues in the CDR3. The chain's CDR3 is CASSMGQRGGNRGTEAFF. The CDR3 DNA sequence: TGTGCCAGTAGTATGGGCCAACGAGGGGGGAATCGAGGCACTGAAGCTTTCTTT.

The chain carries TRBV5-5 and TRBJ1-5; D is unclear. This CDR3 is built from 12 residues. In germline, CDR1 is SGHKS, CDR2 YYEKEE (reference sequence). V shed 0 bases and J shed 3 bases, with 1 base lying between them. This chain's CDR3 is CASSLDNQPQHF. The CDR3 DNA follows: TGTGCCAGCAGCTTGGACAATCAGCCCCAGCATTTT. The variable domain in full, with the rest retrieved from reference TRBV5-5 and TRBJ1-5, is DAGVTQSPTHLIKTRGQQVTLRCSPISGHKSVSWYQQVLGQGPQFIFQYYEKEERGRGNFPDRFSARQFPNYSSELNVNALLLGDSALYLCASSLDNQPQHFGDGTRLSIL.

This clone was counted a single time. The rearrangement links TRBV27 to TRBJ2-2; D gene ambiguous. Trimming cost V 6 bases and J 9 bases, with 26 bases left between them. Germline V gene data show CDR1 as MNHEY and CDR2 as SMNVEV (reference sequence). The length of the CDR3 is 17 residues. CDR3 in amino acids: CASRPRPFQRNTRELFF. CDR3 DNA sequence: TGTGCCAGCAGACCTAGACCATTTCAACGAAATACCAGGGAGCTGTTTTTT.